A selection of T cell receptor beta chains follows, all from one sample in a study of T cell clonotyping in hematopoietic cell transplantation. Using immunoSEQ multiplex PCR, the repertoire was profiled, and TCRdb retains in-frame clones only, with some absent. The sample yields around 45,000 clones, 82% seen once. Sequencing was performed on peripheral blood mononuclear cells, taken before stem cell transplant. The source is a man between 60 and 70 years old with myelodysplastic syndrome. Some clones in this sample may be carry-over from other donors' samples. The CDR3 runs from the conserved cysteine through the conserved F or W. D genes are given only for firm matches. Size tells how often a clone was seen (once, few, many) or the class of an expanded clone, and some rows leave it out.

d_call: NA
j_call: TRBJ2-7
v_call: TRBV28
clone_size: NA
cdr3_length: 13
cdr3_aa: CASSQPTYYEQYF
cdr3_nt: TGTGCCAGCAGCCAACCTACGTACTACGAGCAGTACTTC

d_call: NA
j_call: TRBJ2-2
v_call: TRBV4-2
clone_size: NA
cdr3_length: 13
cdr3_aa: CASSQAPPGELFF
cdr3_nt: TGTGCCAGCAGCCAAGCCCCACCCGGGGAGCTGTTTTTT

d_call: NA
j_call: TRBJ2-2
v_call: TRBV12-5
clone_size: NA
cdr3_length: 15
cdr3_aa: CASGQDSFNTGELFF
cdr3_nt: TGTGCTAGTGGTCAGGACAGCTTCAACACCGGGGAGCTGTTTTTT

d_call: NA
j_call: TRBJ1-5
v_call: TRBV25-1
clone_size: NA
cdr3_length: 12
cdr3_aa: CASSQGNQPQHF
cdr3_nt: TGTGCCAGCAGCCAAGGCAATCAGCCCCAGCATTTT

d_call: NA
j_call: TRBJ2-7
v_call: TRBV5-8
clone_size: NA
cdr3_length: 14
cdr3_aa: CASRVGHPNYEQYF
cdr3_nt: TGTGCCAGCAGGGTGGGGCACCCCAACTACGAGCAGTACTTC

d_call: TRBD1
j_call: TRBJ1-5
v_call: TRBV6-5
clone_size: NA
cdr3_length: 14
cdr3_aa: CASSYDRGGQPQHF
cdr3_nt: TGTGCCAGCAGTTACGACAGGGGCGGTCAGCCCCAGCATTTT

d_call: NA
j_call: TRBJ2-3
v_call: TRBV9
clone_size: NA
cdr3_length: 14
cdr3_aa: CASSVEGRTDTQYF
cdr3_nt: TGTGCCAGCAGCGTAGAGGGACGCACAGATACGCAGTATTTT

d_call: TRBD1
j_call: TRBJ1-1
v_call: TRBV5-1
clone_size: NA
cdr3_length: 18
cdr3_aa: CASSLPPTGAVDGTEAFF
cdr3_nt: TGCGCCAGCAGCCTTCCCCCTACAGGGGCCGTGGATGGCACTGAAGCTTTCTTT

d_call: TRBD1
j_call: TRBJ2-1
v_call: TRBV28
clone_size: NA
cdr3_length: 15
cdr3_aa: CASQGRDRGLGEQFF
cdr3_nt: TGTGCCAGCCAGGGTAGGGACAGGGGGCTAGGGGAGCAGTTCTTC

d_call: TRBD1
j_call: TRBJ2-3
v_call: TRBV30
clone_size: NA
cdr3_length: 15
cdr3_aa: CAWSAGTASTDTQYF
cdr3_nt: TGTGCCTGGAGTGCCGGGACAGCAAGCACAGATACGCAGTATTTT

d_call: TRBD2
j_call: TRBJ2-4
v_call: TRBV30
clone_size: NA
cdr3_length: 17
cdr3_aa: CAWSSHWGTSGAGDQYF
cdr3_nt: TGTGCCTGGAGCTCCCACTGGGGGACTAGCGGGGCCGGCGATCAGTACTTC

d_call: NA
j_call: TRBJ1-5
v_call: TRBV6-6
clone_size: NA
cdr3_length: 12
cdr3_aa: CASRGYNQPQHF
cdr3_nt: TGTGCCAGCAGGGGGTACAATCAGCCCCAGCATTTT

d_call: NA
j_call: TRBJ2-7
v_call: TRBV11-2
clone_size: once
cdr3_length: 17
cdr3_aa: CASSLGGRRGGSYEQYF
cdr3_nt: TGTGCCAGCAGCTTAGGGGGCCGACGTGGGGGAAGCTACGAGCAGTACTTC

d_call: TRBD1
j_call: TRBJ2-5
v_call: TRBV2
clone_size: NA
cdr3_length: 14
cdr3_aa: CASSQDRGGETQYF
cdr3_nt: TGTGCCAGCAGTCAGGACAGGGGGGGAGAGACCCAGTACTTC

d_call: NA
j_call: TRBJ2-3
v_call: TRBV7-2
clone_size: NA
cdr3_length: 16
cdr3_aa: CASSLGAGARTDTQYF
cdr3_nt: TGTGCCAGCAGCTTAGGGGCGGGGGCCCGCACAGATACGCAGTATTTT

d_call: NA
j_call: TRBJ2-7
v_call: TRBV11-3
clone_size: NA
cdr3_length: 14
cdr3_aa: CASSLGDRSYEQYF
cdr3_nt: TGTGCCAGCAGCTTAGGCGACCGATCCTACGAGCAGTACTTC

d_call: NA
j_call: TRBJ1-2
v_call: TRBV5-6
clone_size: NA
cdr3_length: 13
cdr3_aa: CASSLGRVGGYTF
cdr3_nt: TGTGCCAGCAGCTTGGGAAGGGTCGGTGGCTACACCTTC

d_call: NA
j_call: TRBJ2-3
v_call: TRBV27
clone_size: NA
cdr3_length: 15
cdr3_aa: CASSFPGDHTDTQYF
cdr3_nt: TGTGCCAGCAGTTTCCCGGGGGATCACACAGATACGCAGTATTTT

d_call: NA
j_call: TRBJ2-7
v_call: TRBV20-1
clone_size: NA
cdr3_length: 11
cdr3_aa: CSASQVYEQYF
cdr3_nt: TGCAGTGCTAGTCAGGTCTACGAGCAGTACTTC

d_call: TRBD1
j_call: TRBJ1-5
v_call: TRBV30
clone_size: NA
cdr3_length: 15
cdr3_aa: CAWSAGQGASQPQHF
cdr3_nt: TGTGCCTGGAGCGCCGGACAGGGGGCTTCTCAGCCCCAGCATTTT

d_call: NA
j_call: TRBJ1-2
v_call: TRBV19
clone_size: NA
cdr3_length: 12
cdr3_aa: CATHRHNYGYTF
cdr3_nt: TGTGCCACCCACAGACATAACTATGGCTACACCTTC

d_call: TRBD2
j_call: TRBJ2-1
v_call: TRBV19
clone_size: NA
cdr3_length: 17
cdr3_aa: CASSNIGGAGVDNEQFF
cdr3_nt: TGTGCCAGTAGTAACATCGGGGGGGCGGGCGTGGACAATGAGCAGTTCTTC

d_call: NA
j_call: TRBJ2-2
v_call: TRBV4-1
clone_size: NA
cdr3_length: 15
cdr3_aa: CASSQDPWLAGELFF
cdr3_nt: TGCGCCAGCAGCCAAGATCCCTGGTTGGCCGGGGAGCTGTTTTTT

d_call: TRBD1
j_call: TRBJ1-1
v_call: TRBV2
clone_size: once
cdr3_length: 13
cdr3_aa: CASTVDRTTEAFF
cdr3_nt: TGTGCCAGCACCGTGGACAGGACCACTGAAGCTTTCTTT

d_call: NA
j_call: TRBJ2-7
v_call: TRBV15
clone_size: NA
cdr3_length: 16
cdr3_aa: CATSRGWRGLSYEQYF
cdr3_nt: TGTGCCACCAGCAGAGGGTGGAGGGGGCTCTCCTACGAGCAGTACTTC

d_call: TRBD1
j_call: TRBJ1-6
v_call: TRBV10-3
clone_size: NA
cdr3_length: 13
cdr3_aa: CAITGQGGSPLHF
cdr3_nt: TGTGCCATCACGGGACAGGGAGGGTCACCCCTCCACTTT

d_call: NA
j_call: TRBJ2-3
v_call: TRBV7-2
clone_size: NA
cdr3_length: 16
cdr3_aa: CASSLRSRTQGDTQYF
cdr3_nt: TGTGCCAGCAGCTTACGGTCGAGGACCCAAGGGGATACGCAGTATTTT

d_call: NA
j_call: TRBJ2-1
v_call: TRBV19
clone_size: NA
cdr3_length: 13
cdr3_aa: CASSRTLYNEQFF
cdr3_nt: TGTGCCAGTAGTAGAACTTTATACAATGAGCAGTTCTTC

d_call: NA
j_call: TRBJ1-6
v_call: TRBV7-2
clone_size: once
cdr3_length: 16
cdr3_aa: CASSLGVGGLISPLHF
cdr3_nt: TGTGCCAGCAGCTTAGGGGTCGGGGGGCTAATTTCACCCCTCCACTTT

d_call: NA
j_call: TRBJ1-3
v_call: TRBV7-2
clone_size: NA
cdr3_length: 19
cdr3_aa: CASSPTGPGAPATGNTIYF
cdr3_nt: TGTGCCAGCAGCCCAACCGGACCCGGGGCGCCGGCGACTGGAAACACCATATATTTT

d_call: NA
j_call: TRBJ2-5
v_call: TRBV2
clone_size: NA
cdr3_length: 12
cdr3_aa: CASSEGGETQYF
cdr3_nt: TGTGCCAGCAGTGAGGGCGGGGAGACCCAGTACTTC

d_call: TRBD2
j_call: TRBJ2-3
v_call: TRBV27
clone_size: NA
cdr3_length: 16
cdr3_aa: CASSLRSGGWADTQYF
cdr3_nt: TGTGCCAGCAGTTTACGAAGCGGGGGATGGGCAGATACGCAGTATTTT

d_call: NA
j_call: TRBJ1-6
v_call: TRBV7-2
clone_size: NA
cdr3_length: 18
cdr3_aa: CASSAVYLESSYNSPLHF
cdr3_nt: TGTGCCAGCAGCGCGGTCTATCTGGAGAGCTCCTATAATTCACCCCTCCACTTT

d_call: NA
j_call: TRBJ1-5
v_call: TRBV4-3
clone_size: NA
cdr3_length: 14
cdr3_aa: CASSQDFNNQPQHF
cdr3_nt: TGCGCCAGCAGCCAAGATTTTAACAATCAGCCCCAGCATTTT

d_call: TRBD1
j_call: TRBJ2-1
v_call: TRBV6-4
clone_size: few
cdr3_length: 13
cdr3_aa: CASSDSDRGEQFF
cdr3_nt: TGTGCCAGCAGTGACTCGGACAGGGGTGAGCAGTTCTTC

d_call: NA
j_call: TRBJ1-2
v_call: TRBV5-8
clone_size: NA
cdr3_length: 12
cdr3_aa: CASSPGRYGYTF
cdr3_nt: TGTGCCAGCAGCCCCGGACGCTATGGCTACACCTTC

d_call: TRBD2
j_call: TRBJ2-3
v_call: TRBV7-2
clone_size: once
cdr3_length: 16
cdr3_aa: CASSRDGAGGTDTQYF
cdr3_nt: TGTGCCAGCAGCCGGGACGGAGCGGGGGGCACAGATACGCAGTATTTT

d_call: NA
j_call: TRBJ2-7
v_call: TRBV6-5
clone_size: NA
cdr3_length: 16
cdr3_aa: CASSWTATRGPYEQYF
cdr3_nt: TGTGCCAGCAGTTGGACAGCGACCCGAGGTCCCTACGAGCAGTACTTC